These 32 T cell receptor beta chains share one sample of origin, sequenced in a study of somatic mutations in cytotoxic T cells in rheumatoid arthritis. Some clones are missing from TCRdb's copy, which holds only in-frame ones; the method was immunoSEQ multiplex PCR. Of about 10,000 clones detected, around 81% appear once; the ten largest clones hold 9% to 14%. The sample taken for sequencing was CD8+ T cells sorted from blood. These receptors originate from an adult with rheumatoid arthritis.

In its sample, this clone was seen once. The chain couples TRBV30 to TRBJ2-7; D is undetermined. CDR3 length: 13 residues. V was cut by 0 bases and J by 6 bases, with 12 bases left in between. Germline CDR1 is GTSNPN and CDR2 is SVGIG (reference sequence). CDR3 protein: CAWSVLRSSEQYF. CDR3 in DNA: TGTGCCTGGAGTGTACTGAGGTCTTCCGAGCAGTACTTC.

This rearrangement joins TRBV14 to TRBJ1-6, with TRBD1 matching over 7 bases. The CDR3 has 15 residues. The ends lost 9 bases at V and 1 base at J; junction bases unmatched: 6. Germline-derived CDR1 and CDR2 are SGHDN and FVKESK. CDR3 region: CASGQGGSYNSPLHF. The CDR3 DNA reads as TGTGCCAGTGGGCAGGGGGGATCCTATAATTCACCCCTCCACTTT.

This chain joins TRBV7-9 and TRBJ2-5, with 7 positions matching TRBD1. The J call may not be correct, given that the DNA end is closer to TRBJ2-7. This CDR3 is built from 13 residues. Germline V gene sequence: CDR1 SEHNR, CDR2 FQNEAQ (reference sequence). The CDR3 DNA is TGTGCCAGCAGCTCAAGGGACAGTTACGAGCAGTACTTC. This gives the protein CASSSRDSYEQYF.

This clone was detected only once. V and J are TRBV28 and TRBJ1-1; D possibly corresponds to TRBD1 (5 bases). V dropped 3 bases and J dropped 5 bases, with 13 bases sitting between them. The CDR3 has 14 residues. In germline, CDR1 is MDHEN, CDR2 SYDVKM. This CDR3 reads CASSLEGANTEAFF. The CDR3 DNA is TGTGCCAGCAGTTTGGAAGGGGCTAATACTGAAGCTTTCTTT.

The rearrangement links TRBV2 to TRBJ2-5; the D gene could be TRBD1 or TRBD2 (5 bases each). The J call is doubtful: the DNA matches TRBJ2-7 better. The germline V gene encodes CDR1 SNHLY and CDR2 FYNNEI. The CDR3 is 15 residues long. CDR3: CASSEGPGSSYEQYF. The CDR3, as DNA: TGTGCCAGCAGTGAAGGCCCAGGGAGCTCCTACGAGCAGTACTTC.

The rearrangement joins TRBV6-1 to TRBJ1-1; no firm D call. Between the trimmed V and J ends, which lost 1 base and 0 bases, there was a span of 6 bases. The CDR3 contains 14 residues. Germline values: CDR1 MNHNS, CDR2 SASEGT. The CDR3: CASSEVTVNTEAFF. The DNA of the CDR3 is TGTGCCAGCAGTGAAGTGACGGTGAACACTGAAGCTTTCTTT.

This sequence joins TRBV19 and TRBJ2-5, with a tentative D call TRBD2 (6 bases). Germline values: CDR1 LNHDA, CDR2 SQIVND (reference sequence). The germline V and J ends were trimmed by 4 bases and 7 bases, with 13 bases remaining between them. CDR3 length: 13 amino acids. CDR3 nucleotides: TGTGCCAGTAGTAACGGGAGCCCGGGGACCCAGTACTTC. This encodes CASSNGSPGTQYF.

V usage is TRBV5-6 and J usage is TRBJ1-1; no clear D gene. With 3 bases removed from V and 2 bases from J, the gap between germline ends came to 8 bases. Germline CDR1 is SGHDT and CDR2 is YYEEEE. The CDR3 is 13 residues long. The CDR3 coding sequence is TGTGCCAGCAGCTCGGGATTTAACACTGAAGCTTTCTTT. Encoded protein: CASSSGFNTEAFF.

The V gene is TRBV7-8, the J gene TRBJ1-5; TRBD1 agrees at 10 bases. CDR1 and CDR2 (germline): SGHVS, FQNEAQ. CDR3 length equals 14 residues. Trimming took 5 bases from V and 6 from J; bases not matched to a gene: 4. CDR3 bases: TGTGCCAGCAGCCGACAGGGGGCCGGTCAGCCCCAGCATTTT. This translates into CASSRQGAGQPQHF.

This chain connects TRBV9 to TRBJ2-5; 9 bases line up with TRBD2. This CDR3 has 16 amino acids. The trim removed 4 bases at V and 4 bases at J, leaving 11 bases unmatched. CDR1 and CDR2 (germline): SGDLS, YYNGEE. CDR3 coding DNA: TGTGCCAGCAGCCCTTCAGCGGGGGGAGGGGTAGAGACCCAGTACTTC. As protein: CASSPSAGGGVETQYF.

This clone appeared once. J is TRBJ1-1 and V is TRBV7-9; D is perhaps TRBD1 (5 bases). CDR1 is SEHNR, CDR2 FQNEAQ, per germline (reference sequence). V was clipped by 5 bases and J by 6 bases, with 10 bases between them. The CDR3 extends over 12 amino acids. The CDR3 region is CASSPMGPEAFF. In DNA, the CDR3 is TGTGCCAGCAGCCCCATGGGGCCTGAAGCTTTCTTT.

The chain has TRBV28 and TRBJ2-3, with TRBD2 matching over 8 bases. The J segment lost 2 bases and the V segment lost 2 bases, leaving 6 bases of the junction unmatched. The CDR3 length is 16 residues. From germline, CDR1 is MDHEN and CDR2 SYDVKM. CDR3 DNA sequence: TGTGCCAGCAGTTTAGGAGCGGGGGCTTACACAGATACGCAGTATTTT. Protein sequence: CASSLGAGAYTDTQYF.

The V gene is TRBV7-2, the J gene TRBJ2-1, with D hard to call. Looked up from germline, CDR1 is SGHTA and CDR2 is FQGNSA. Deletions cut 1 base from V and 3 bases from J, with 1 base between. The CDR3 has 12 amino acids. The CDR3 bases are TGTGCCAGCAGCTTAGTCTACAATGAGCAGTTCTTC. It yields the protein CASSLVYNEQFF.

The chain has TRBV7-8 and TRBJ1-3, with D tentatively TRBD1 (5 bases). Germline CDR1 and CDR2: SGHVS and FQNEAQ. Deletions cut 3 bases from V and 3 bases from J, with 15 bases between. This CDR3 has 16 amino acids. DNA for the CDR3: TGTGCCAGCAGCTTGGGGCAGGGAGTAGTTGGAAACACCATATATTTT. Protein sequence: CASSLGQGVVGNTIYF.

The genes are TRBV28 and TRBJ2-5, with D possibly TRBD1 on 6 matching bases. The DNA matches TRBJ2-7 better at its end, which makes the J call doubtful. The CDR3 consists of 11 residues. Looked up from germline, CDR1 is MDHEN and CDR2 is SYDVKM. As DNA, the CDR3 is TGTGCCAGCAGTCCAGGGGTCGAGCAGTACTTC. Protein sequence: CASSPGVEQYF.

This chain links TRBV30 with TRBJ1-1, with TRBD1 matching 8 bases. The germline CDR1 and CDR2 sequences are GTSNPN and SVGIG (reference sequence). The CDR3 has 13 amino acids. Trimming cost V 7 bases and J 1 base; bases outside gene matches: 5. CDR3 sequence: CASETGGNTEAFF. The DNA for the CDR3 is TGTGCCTCCGAAACAGGGGGGAACACTGAAGCTTTCTTT.

This chain links TRBV6-6 with TRBJ2-7; 10 bases align to TRBD2. CDR1 is MNHNY and CDR2 is SVGAGI in the germline V gene (reference sequence). The ends lost 7 bases at V and 2 bases at J; junction bases unmatched: 8. The CDR3 totals 15 residues. The DNA for the CDR3 is TGTGCCAGCATCAGTAGCGGGGGGTCCCCCTACGAGCAGTACTTC. This gives the protein CASISSGGSPYEQYF.

The rearrangement uses TRBV5-6 and TRBJ2-1; 9 bases line up with TRBD2. The CDR3 is made up of 18 amino acids. V lost 0 bases to trimming and J lost 8 bases; unmatched junction nucleotides: 15. Per the germline V gene, CDR1 is SGHDT and CDR2 is YYEEEE. CDR3: CASSLGAGGPKIFYEQFF. Written as DNA, the CDR3 is TGTGCCAGCAGCTTGGGGGCGGGGGGGCCTAAAATTTTCTATGAGCAGTTCTTC.

The gene calls are TRBV6-5 and TRBJ1-2, with a tentative D call TRBD1 (5 bases). CDR1 is MNHEY, CDR2 SVGAGI, per germline. With 6 bases removed from V and 5 bases from J, the gap between germline ends came to 10 bases. The CDR3 runs to 12 residues. CDR3 in amino acids: CASRGERYGYTF. The CDR3 DNA reads TGTGCCAGCAGGGGGGAGCGTTATGGCTACACCTTC.

This clone is a singleton in its sample. J is TRBJ2-1 and V is TRBV5-1; D remains ambiguous. The V gene's germline CDR1 is SGHRS and CDR2 YFSETQ. CDR3 length: 14 residues. The ends were cut back, 6 bases at V and 1 base at J, with 11 bases in the middle. For the CDR3, the DNA is TGCGCCAGCAAGGAGACGGATTCCTACAATGAGCAGTTCTTC. Residues: CASKETDSYNEQFF.

The chain carries TRBV27 and TRBJ2-3, with 10 bases aligning to TRBD2. The CDR3 contains 15 residues. Germline V lookup: CDR1 MNHEY, CDR2 SMNVEV (reference sequence). V lost 2 bases to trimming and J lost 14 bases; unmatched junction nucleotides: 13. The CDR3 nucleotides read TGTGCCAGCAGTTTAAGTCCTAGCGGGGGAGCATTGCGGTATTTT. It specifies CASSLSPSGGALRYF.

The rearrangement uses TRBV20-1 and TRBJ1-1, with TRBD1 as a possible D gene (6 bases). Germline V lookup: CDR1 DFQATT, CDR2 SNEGSKA (reference sequence). CDR3 length: 11 residues. CDR3 protein: CRGGDSTEAFF. For the CDR3, the DNA is TGCAGAGGGGGAGACAGCACTGAAGCTTTCTTT.

The chain is built from TRBV7-2 and TRBJ2-7; TRBD2 agrees at 13 bases. This CDR3 comprises 16 residues. V gave up 5 bases and J gave up 0 bases; unmatched junction bases: 4. CDR1 and CDR2 (germline): SGHTA, FQGNSA. DNA for the CDR3: TGTGCCAGCAGCGAGACTAGCGGGGGGTTCTCCTACGAGCAGTACTTC. It encodes CASSETSGGFSYEQYF.

CDR3 sequence (DNA): TGTGCCAGCACCCCAGAGCAGGCGGGAAAGAGGTGGTATTTT. Its translation: CASTPEQAGKRWYF. The chain has TRBV5-6 and TRBJ2-3; possibly TRBD2 for D (6 bases). V was pared by 6 bases and J by 14 bases, with 25 bases between. Germline values: CDR1 SGHDT, CDR2 YYEEEE. The CDR3 has 14 amino acids.

The V call is TRBV5-5, the J call TRBJ2-5, with 8 bases matching TRBD1. There are 13 residues in the CDR3. J was trimmed by 7 bases and V by 4 bases; bases with no gene match: 6. Germline CDR1 reads SGHKS; CDR2 reads YYEKEE (reference sequence). The DNA for the CDR3 is TGTGCCAGCAGCCATGACAGGGGTGCGACCCAGTACTTC. Protein product: CASSHDRGATQYF.

This clone was seen just once. The V gene is TRBV5-1, the J gene TRBJ2-7; 12 positions match TRBD2. This CDR3 has 18 residues. The germline gives CDR1 SGHRS, CDR2 YFSETQ. Trimming took 3 bases from V and 6 from J; bases not matched to a gene: 16. This CDR3 is CASSWEASGGGLYGEQYF. CDR3 nucleotide sequence: TGCGCCAGCAGCTGGGAGGCTAGCGGGGGGGGCTTGTATGGCGAGCAGTACTTC.

This chain connects TRBV27 to TRBJ1-1; TRBD1 might be the D (5 bases). The CDR3 extends over 13 amino acids. Germline CDR1 and CDR2: MNHEY and SMNVEV (reference sequence). Trimming stripped 2 bases from V and 4 bases from J, with 8 bases between. The CDR3 DNA follows: TGTGCCAGCAGTTTAGGACAAGTCACTGAAGCTTTCTTT. Translated: CASSLGQVTEAFF.

The V gene is TRBV7-8, the J gene TRBJ2-7; D may correspond to TRBD1 or TRBD2 (5 bases each). Germline-derived CDR1 and CDR2 are SGHVS and FQNEAQ. V was pared by 1 base and J by 2 bases, with 15 bases between. The CDR3 is 16 amino acids. The CDR3 DNA reads as TGTGCCAGCAGCTTAGAGTACGGGGCAGAAACCTACGAGCAGTACTTC. Translation gives CASSLEYGAETYEQYF.

The chain carries TRBV10-1 and TRBJ1-5; 7 bases match TRBD1. The CDR3 is 14 amino acids. CDR1 WNHNN and CDR2 SYGVQD come from the germline V gene (reference sequence). The J segment lost 3 bases and the V segment lost 5 bases, leaving 4 bases of the junction unmatched. The CDR3 DNA reads as TGCGCCAGCAGTTCCGACAGGGTCAATCAGCCCCAGCATTTT. Amino acid sequence: CASSSDRVNQPQHF.

This clone was found once. The chain employs TRBV12-5 and TRBJ2-1, with 13 nucleotides matching TRBD2. Germline V gene lookup returns CDR1 LGHNT and CDR2 FRNRAP. V shed 7 bases and J 6 bases; nucleotides not matched to a gene: 6. The CDR3 is made up of 15 amino acids. This chain's CDR3 is CASAWGLAGSNEQFF. The CDR3 nucleotides read TGTGCTAGTGCCTGGGGACTAGCGGGATCCAATGAGCAGTTCTTC.

This chain connects TRBV21-1 to TRBJ2-5; the table names TRBD2, a call not compared with the DNA. TRBV21-1 is a pseudogene. The CDR3 has 16 residues. CDR3 DNA: TGTGCCAGCAGCAAGTCTGCGGGGGGTTCCCAAGAGACCCAGTACTTC. Residues: CASSKSAGGSQETQYF.

This chain connects TRBV11-2 to TRBJ1-3, with no clear D. The CDR3 has 18 amino acids. The V and J ends lost 0 bases and 0 bases respectively, with 15 bases between them. CDR1 is SGHAT, CDR2 FQNNGV, per germline. DNA of the CDR3: TGTGCCAGCAGCTTAGAGTCCCCGGGAACCTACTCTGGAAACACCATATATTTT. This sequence encodes CASSLESPGTYSGNTIYF.